A single sample gave rise to the 10 T cell receptor beta chains below, sequenced in a study of blood T cell repertoires in COVID-19. The assay was immunoSEQ multiplex PCR, and TCRdb's table has in-frame clones only and misses some. The profile covers 200,000 to 300,000 clones, with 80% to 90% appearing a single time and around 4.2% taken by the ten largest. The specimen was peripheral blood. These receptors came from a man aged 55 to 70 with acute or convalescent COVID-19.

This clone was seen a few times. V is TRBV19 and J is TRBJ1-1; 7 bases fit TRBD1. Germline trimming cut 4 bases from V and 5 bases from J; bases unmatched to any gene: 4. Germline V CDR1 and CDR2: LNHDA, SQIVND (reference sequence). This CDR3 comprises 13 residues. In DNA, the CDR3 is TGTGCCAGTAGTAATACAGGGGTAACTGAAGCTTTCTTT. Its translation is CASSNTGVTEAFF.

The chain links TRBV9 to TRBJ2-7; 7 positions match TRBD1. CDR3 length: 12 residues. Germline values: CDR1 SGDLS, CDR2 YYNGEE. With 0 bases clipped from V and 6 bases from J, the junction kept 0 bases outside the gene matches. The CDR3 DNA reads TGTGCCAGCAGCGTAGGGGACAGCGAGCAGTACTTC. Its translation is CASSVGDSEQYF. Drawing the rest from reference TRBV9 and TRBJ2-7, the complete variable domain is DSGVTQTPKHLITATGQRVTLRCSPRSGDLSVYWYQQSLDQGLQFLIQYYNGEERAKGNILERFSAQQFPDLHSELNLSSLELGDSALYFCASSVGDSEQYFGPGTRLTVT.

The CDR3 loop reads CASSPMIVGGNHEQFF. The CDR3 DNA reads as TGTGCCAGCAGTCCCATGATAGTGGGAGGGAACCATGAGCAGTTCTTC. The rearrangement joins TRBV27 to TRBJ2-1; TRBD2 agrees at 7 bases. CDR3 length equals 16 residues. The V and J ends lost 5 bases and 8 bases, in that order; junction bases with no gene match: 15. Germline lookup yields CDR1 MNHEY and CDR2 SMNVEV (reference sequence).

The gene calls are TRBV14 and TRBJ2-7, with D perhaps matching TRBD2 (5 bases). The CDR3 loop spans 13 amino acids. Trimming pared 1 base from V and 11 bases from J, leaving 15 bases between. Germline V lookup: CDR1 SGHDN, CDR2 FVKESK. The CDR3 sequence is CASSQGRWAREYF. In DNA, the CDR3 is TGTGCCAGCAGCCAAGGTCGCTGGGCGCGGGAGTACTTC.

The rearrangement joins TRBV5-4 to TRBJ2-7, with D unclear. The CDR3 runs to 12 residues. The germline V gene has CDR1 SGHNT and CDR2 YYREEE (reference sequence). V was clipped by 0 bases and J by 4 bases, with 5 bases between them. In nucleotides, the CDR3 is TGTGCCAGCAGCTTGGGTCAATACGAGCAGTACTTC. Translating it yields CASSLGQYEQYF.

The chain joins TRBV12-2 to TRBJ2-5; the table's D call, TRBD1, has no DNA check behind it. TRBV12-2 represents a pseudogene. The CDR3 totals 16 residues. For the CDR3, the DNA is TGTGCAAGTCGCTTAACCCTCCGGGACACCCAAGAGACCCAGTACTTC. Amino acids: CASRLTLRDTQETQYF.

The CDR3 here is CASSPTRTGGNQPQHF. CDR3 coding DNA: TGTGCCAGCAGTCCAACCAGGACAGGGGGCAATCAGCCCCAGCATTTT. The chain recombines TRBV28 with TRBJ1-5, with TRBD1 matching over 9 bases. V shed 5 bases, J shed 2 bases, and the junction held 7 bases outside the gene matches. The CDR3 has 16 amino acids. Germline V gene data show CDR1 as MDHEN and CDR2 as SYDVKM.

The genes are TRBV19 and TRBJ2-3; 9 bases map to TRBD2. Per the germline V gene, CDR1 is LNHDA and CDR2 is SQIVND (reference sequence). This CDR3 is built from 15 residues. V shed 6 bases, J shed 3 bases, and the junction held 7 bases outside the gene matches. In DNA form, the CDR3 reads TGTGCCAGTAGCCCGTGGGCGGGGGGGACAGATACGCAGTATTTT. It specifies CASSPWAGGTDTQYF. Drawing the rest from reference TRBV19 and TRBJ2-3, the complete variable domain is DGGITQSPKYLFRKEGQNVTLSCEQNLNHDAMYWYRQDPGQGLRLIYYSQIVNDFQKGDIAEGYSVSREKKESFPLTVTSAQKNPTAFYLCASSPWAGGTDTQYFGPGTRLTVL.

The V gene is TRBV5-4, the J gene TRBJ1-6; D remains ambiguous. V lost 4 bases and J 7 bases, leaving 15 bases between the germline ends. The CDR3 runs to 15 residues. Germline V gives CDR1 SGHNT, CDR2 YYREEE (reference sequence). The CDR3 nucleotides are TGTGCCAGCAGCCCGCAGCAGGATTTAAATTCACCCCTCCACTTT. Translated, it gives CASSPQQDLNSPLHF.

This clone was seen just once. This rearrangement joins TRBV7-9 to TRBJ1-3, with D hard to call. The CDR3 is made up of 14 amino acids. CDR1 and CDR2 from the germline V gene are SEHNR and FQNEAQ (reference sequence). Between the trimmed V and J ends, which lost 1 base and 7 bases, there was a span of 11 bases. The CDR3 here is CASSLGFGRNTIYF. The CDR3 coding sequence is TGTGCCAGCAGCTTAGGGTTCGGGAGGAACACCATATATTTT.